This T cell receptor beta chain was recorded in a study of beta chain features in type 1 diabetes. The wider study: Across the samples, 100 million to 130 million sorted cells were examined in total. Study outcomes and limitations: VDJ junctions from type 1 diabetes patients carried fewer insertions and larger deletions. The study found that naive, central memory and Treg TCRB repertoires appeared more similar in patients than in healthy donors.

The sequenced template was cDNA made from the entire isolated RNA. Measured with immunoSEQ multiplex PCR; TCRdb has only the in-frame clones, and not every one. In the table there are about 16,000 clones, roughly 56% of which are singletons. A note on this clone: What it binds is not known.

All of the sorted populations showed purity greater than 95%. The TCR was taken from a woman in her late teens or twenties in good health. Input material: stem cell memory CD4+ T cells from blood.

CDR3 protein: CAWSAPRLAGGLGEQFF. The DNA of the CDR3 is TGTGCCTGGAGTGCCCCCAGACTAGCGGGAGGGCTAGGAGAGCAGTTCTTC. This chain uses TRBV30 with TRBJ2-1, with 14 bases identical to TRBD2. The trim removed 1 base at V and 10 bases at J, leaving 12 bases unmatched. Germline V gene sequence: CDR1 GTSNPN, CDR2 SVGIG (reference sequence). This CDR3 has 17 amino acids.